This record covers a single TCR beta chain. What it binds is unknown. The CDR3 is 11 amino acids. Trimming left V 6 bases short and J 6 bases short, with 8 bases between. Looked up from germline, CDR1 is MNHNY and CDR2 is SVGAGI (reference sequence). The sample is drawn from a study of blood T cells in healthy people across ages. The donors, healthy Caucasians from Russia, were aged roughly 6 to 100. Collection of around 10 milliliters of peripheral blood was performed for each donor. General study results and limits: As naive T cell percentage varied, TCR beta diversity correlated strongly with it. TCR beta diversity, measured per million T cells, fell in a roughly linear way with age.

Alongside a J-beta primer mix, a sample-barcoded 5' primer served in a second PCR lasting about 6 to 12 cycles. TCRdb reanalysed the 5' RACE reads using MiXCR and keeps one entry per CDR3 protein. The top ten clones hold around 14% of a sample with around 1,000,000 distinct CDR3 sequences, about two fifths of them seen once. The chain is built from TRBV6-6 and TRBJ1-2, with a possible D match to TRBD1 (6 bases). The TCR originated in a man younger than 35 in good health. Material for sequencing was blood. This CDR3 reads CASRKGDGYTF. The CDR3 region has the DNA TGTGCCAGCAGAAAGGGGGATGGCTACACCTTC.